This T cell receptor beta chain was profiled in a study of vaccination and CD4 T cells after COVID-19. Study in general: Post-COVID draws came a median about 91 days after diagnosis (range 35 to 161).

Once obtained from cultured CD4+ T cells, the DNA was sequenced using the Oncomine TCR Beta short-read assay. Cultured CD4+ T cells yielded the extracted genomic DNA. From the PCR reads, TCRdb called clonotypes with MiXCR, one entry per CDR3 protein. The sample lists tens of thousands of distinct CDR3 sequences, approximately 56% occurring once. This CDR3 has 19 residues. The germline V gene has CDR1 SGHDN and CDR2 FVKESK. V shed 1 base and J 0 bases; nucleotides not matched to a gene: 9. Sample treatment: approximately nine-day PBMC culture with coronavirus spike peptide pools or control peptides (ViraFEST assay). Peptide-pool expansion of antigen-specific T cells preceded TCR sequencing in ViraFEST. By negative selection, CD4+ T cells were isolated once culture had run for 10 days. On this clonotype itself: The antigen remains undetermined.

The TCR originated in a human donor who received a COVID-19 vaccine. The chain links TRBV14 to TRBJ2-5; 12 bases match TRBD1. This sample comprised CD4+ T cells from blood, cultured in vitro, obtained after SARS-CoV-2 vaccination. CDR3 residues: CASSQAGTGGFGYQETQYF. In DNA form, the CDR3 reads TGTGCCAGCAGCCAAGCCGGGACAGGGGGCTTTGGATACCAAGAGACCCAGTACTTC.